This entry lists 18 T cell receptor beta chains sequenced from one sample in a study of blood T cell repertoires in COVID-19. Profiled with immunoSEQ multiplex PCR; TCRdb holds only in-frame clones, not every one. The sample includes approximately 210,000 clones, 70% to 90% of them seen just once. Sequenced input: peripheral blood. Source of these receptors: a woman aged 50 to 60 with active or convalescent COVID-19.

This chain connects TRBV5-1 to TRBJ2-5; 10 positions match TRBD2. The V and J ends lost 7 bases and 2 bases, in that order; junction bases with no gene match: 8. Germline CDR1 is SGHRS and CDR2 is YFSETQ. The CDR3 runs to 15 residues. CDR3 loop: CASGRTSGLQETQYF. The DNA for the CDR3 is TGCGCCAGCGGCCGGACTAGCGGACTTCAAGAGACCCAGTACTTC.

The V gene is TRBV12-3 or TRBV12-4, the J gene TRBJ1-1, with 7 bases that match TRBD1. With 6 bases clipped from V and 4 bases from J, the junction kept 5 bases outside the gene matches. The CDR3 runs 13 residues. In nucleotides, the CDR3 is TGTGCCAGCAGGCCTGGACAGGCCACTGAAGCTTTCTTT. Amino acids: CASRPGQATEAFF.

In this sample, this clone turned up once. J is TRBJ1-2 and V is TRBV6-1; 7 positions agree with TRBD1. With 1 base clipped from V and 3 bases from J, the junction kept 2 bases outside the gene matches. The CDR3 is made up of 14 amino acids. Germline CDR1 MNHNS, CDR2 SASEGT. The CDR3 nucleotides read TGTGCCAGCAGTGAAGGGGACAGCCACTATGGCTACACCTTC. Amino acid sequence: CASSEGDSHYGYTF.

The chain employs TRBV5-1 and TRBJ1-4; D may be TRBD1 (5 bases). CDR3 length equals 14 residues. CDR1 is SGHRS and CDR2 is YFSETQ in the germline V gene. V shed 4 bases and J shed 7 bases, with 14 bases lying between them. The CDR3 loop is CASSPGEGGEKLFF. The CDR3 DNA is TGCGCCAGCAGCCCGGGGGAGGGCGGTGAAAAACTGTTTTTT.

In this sample, this clone turned up once. The J gene is TRBJ2-2, the V gene TRBV5-5; tentatively, D is TRBD2 (6 bases). V lost 4 bases and J lost 3, with 13 bases in between. The CDR3 has 15 amino acids. Germline V gene lookup returns CDR1 SGHKS and CDR2 YYEKEE (reference sequence). CDR3 DNA: TGTGCCAGCAGCCGCCCGACGGGGGACACCGGGGAGCTGTTTTTT. Its protein is CASSRPTGDTGELFF.

The V call is TRBV3-1 (or the pseudogene TRBV3-2), the J call TRBJ2-1; 7 bases align to TRBD2. CDR1 LGHDT and CDR2 YNNKEL come from the germline V gene (reference sequence). CDR3 size: 15 residues. V dropped 1 base and J dropped 0; count of bases not matched to a gene: 0. The CDR3 DNA reads as TGTGCCAGCAGCCAAGGCGGGAGCTCCTACAATGAGCAGTTCTTC. Translating it yields CASSQGGSSYNEQFF.

The chain is built from TRBV7-9 and TRBJ1-1; possible D gene TRBD1, 6 bases. Germline CDR1 reads SEHNR; CDR2 reads FQNEAQ (reference sequence). The ends were cut back, 8 bases at V and 7 bases at J, with 17 bases in the middle. This CDR3 has 13 residues. The CDR3 loop reads CASGDIRLLEAFF. DNA for the CDR3: TGTGCCAGCGGGGACATTCGTCTTCTTGAAGCTTTCTTT. The whole variable domain, remainder taken from reference TRBV7-9 and TRBJ1-1, is DTGVSQNPRHKITKRGQNVTFRCDPISEHNRLYWYRQTLGQGPEFLTYFQNEAQLEKSRLLSDRFSAERPKGSFSTLEIQRTEQGDSAMYLCASGDIRLLEAFFGQGTRLTVV.

In DNA, the CDR3 is TGTGCCAGCAGCGTGGGCTCCGTCACGCAGTATTTT. Protein product: CASSVGSVTQYF. The chain has TRBV4-2 and TRBJ2-3, with no clear D. Germline V gene lookup returns CDR1 LGHNA and CDR2 YNFKEQ. This CDR3 has 12 residues. Trimming removed 5 bases at V and 9 bases at J, with 12 bases between.

As DNA, the CDR3 is TGTGCCAGCAGCTTAGCGGGCGGGGCCCGATACGTAGCCCTCTATGGCTACACCTTC. It yields the protein CASSLAGGARYVALYGYTF. The genes are TRBV7-7 and TRBJ1-2; a possible D gene is TRBD1 (5 bases). The CDR3 totals 19 residues. CDR1 and CDR2 from the germline V gene are SSHAT and FNYEAQ (reference sequence). Trimming took off 0 bases at V and 4 bases at J, with 24 bases between the two ends.

J is TRBJ1-2 and V is TRBV3-1 (or the pseudogene TRBV3-2); D remains ambiguous. The V and J ends lost 1 base and 0 bases respectively, with 6 bases between them. Germline V gene data show CDR1 as LGHDT and CDR2 as YNNKEL (reference sequence). The CDR3 is made up of 14 amino acids. CDR3 DNA sequence: TGTGCCAGCAGCCAAGTCGGTACTAACTATGGCTACACCTTC. Residues: CASSQVGTNYGYTF.

The V and J genes are TRBV7-9 and TRBJ2-3; TRBD1 matches at 9 bases. The CDR3 loop spans 14 amino acids. CDR1 and CDR2 from the germline V gene are SEHNR and FQNEAQ (reference sequence). V trimming: 5 bases; J trimming: 6 bases; junction bases outside the gene matches: 6. The CDR3 DNA reads as TGTGCCAGCAGCCACCCGGGACAGGGCGATACGCAGTATTTT. Amino acid sequence: CASSHPGQGDTQYF.

The chain uses TRBV3-1 (or the pseudogene TRBV3-2) and TRBJ2-7, with 7 bases matching TRBD1. The CDR3 sequence is 13 residues long. The germline gives CDR1 LGHDT, CDR2 YNNKEL (reference sequence). The ends lost 1 base at V and 5 bases at J; junction bases unmatched: 2. This CDR3 is CASSQGQGNEQYV. CDR3 nucleotides: TGTGCCAGCAGCCAAGGACAGGGCAACGAGCAGTACGTC.

This rearrangement joins TRBV28 to TRBJ1-6; tentative D call: TRBD1 (6 bases). V lost 3 bases, J lost 7 bases, and 13 bases lay in between. Germline V CDR1 and CDR2: MDHEN, SYDVKM. The CDR3 is made up of 15 amino acids. The CDR3 loop is CASSFWDKMNSPLHF. The CDR3 DNA follows: TGTGCCAGCAGTTTTTGGGACAAGATGAATTCACCCCTCCACTTT.

V is TRBV18 and J is TRBJ1-2; 10 bases fit TRBD1. CDR1 and CDR2 (germline): KGHSH, LQKENI. The V segment lost 2 bases and the J segment 2 bases; nucleotides outside the gene matches: 5. CDR3 length: 16 residues. CDR3 in DNA: TGTGCCAGCTCACCAGAGACAGGGGGCTGGAACTATGGCTACACCTTC. Protein: CASSPETGGWNYGYTF.

Here the CDR3 reads CASSGQGQVRYTQYF. In DNA form, the CDR3 reads TGTGCCAGCAGTGGACAGGGACAGGTCCGTTATACGCAGTATTTT. This chain connects TRBV27 to TRBJ2-3; 8 bases align to TRBD1. This CDR3 region has 15 residues. With V trimmed by 5 bases and J by 7 bases, 11 bases remained unmatched. Germline loops: CDR1 MNHEY, CDR2 SMNVEV (reference sequence).

This chain links TRBV29-1 with TRBJ2-3; TRBD2 agrees at 11 bases. V lost 4 bases to trimming and J lost 10 bases; unmatched junction nucleotides: 13. Germline CDR1 SQVTM, CDR2 ANQGSEA. This CDR3 is built from 15 residues. The CDR3 loop is CSVGSVAGGQAPQYF. The CDR3, as DNA: TGCAGCGTTGGATCGGTAGCGGGGGGGCAGGCGCCGCAGTATTTT.

This chain links TRBV5-1 with TRBJ1-1; the match to TRBD1 covers 9 bases. V was clipped by 0 bases and J by 10 bases; unmatched bases: 4. The CDR3 has 13 amino acids. In germline, CDR1 is SGHRS, CDR2 YFSETQ. CDR3 amino acids: CASSLGDREGAFF. In DNA, the CDR3 is TGCGCCAGCAGCTTGGGGGACAGGGAAGGAGCTTTCTTT. Complete variable domain (other parts from reference TRBV5-1 and TRBJ1-1): KAGVTQTPRYLIKTRGQQVTLSCSPISGHRSVSWYQQTPGQGLQFLFEYFSETQRNKGNFPGRFSGRQFSNSRSEMNVSTLELGDSALYLCASSLGDREGAFFGQGTRLTVV.

This clone occurred a few times. The chain uses TRBV6-6 and TRBJ2-5, with D possibly being TRBD2 (6 bases). V lost 5 bases to trimming and J lost 5 bases, with 30 bases between them. The CDR3 is 19 amino acids. The germline V gene has CDR1 MNHNY and CDR2 SVGAGI (reference sequence). The CDR3 region has the DNA TGTGCCAGCAGTCTATACGGCGGGGACTTTCAGGTTGGAGCGGAGACCCAGTACTTC. Encoded protein: CASSLYGGDFQVGAETQYF.